This TCR beta chain emerged from a study of CD8 T cells in ankylosing spondylitis. Using its own MiXCR run on the 5' RACE reads, TCRdb lists one record per CDR3 protein. Counted here are about 220,000 distinct CDR3 sequences, approximately 24% occurring once; the ten biggest clones make up about 6.9%. Germline V gene data show CDR1 as SGHNT and CDR2 as YYREEE (reference sequence). V was trimmed by 1 base and J by 1 base, leaving 7 bases between them. There are 14 residues in the CDR3. The clonotype comes from a male donor with ankylosing spondylitis or in good health (not recorded which). Input material: blood, either unsorted or a sorted T cell fraction (not recorded which). V is TRBV5-4 and J is TRBJ2-3, with D uncertain. CDR3 sequence reads: CASSLRRGTDTQYF. CDR3 bases: TGTGCCAGCAGCTTGCGAAGGGGCACAGATACGCAGTATTTT.